This T cell receptor (beta chain) was recorded in a study of cytomegalovirus exposure and HLA in healthy donors. A multiplex PCR was run with 60 Vbeta primers and 13 Jbeta primers. The method was immunoSEQ multiplex PCR; TCRdb's version includes in-frame clones alone and lacks a portion of them. The sample lists around 200,000 clones, roughly four fifths occurring once. The germline V and J ends were trimmed by 7 bases and 0 bases, with 13 bases remaining between them. The CDR3 has 15 amino acids. Germline lookup yields CDR1 LNHDA and CDR2 SQIVND (reference sequence). The sequenced material came from PBMCs. This TCR came from a woman aged 18 to 35 in good health and CMV-seronegative. The V call is TRBV19, the J call TRBJ2-1, with D possibly matching TRBD2 (6 bases). The DNA for the CDR3 is TGTGCCAGTATTGGGGGGAGCAGCTCCTACAATGAGCAGTTCTTC. Translated: CASIGGSSSYNEQFF. The variable domain in full, with the rest retrieved from reference TRBV19 and TRBJ2-1, is DGGITQSPKYLFRKEGQNVTLSCEQNLNHDAMYWYRQDPGQGLRLIYYSQIVNDFQKGDIAEGYSVSREKKESFPLTVTSAQKNPTAFYLCASIGGSSSYNEQFFGPGTRLTVL.